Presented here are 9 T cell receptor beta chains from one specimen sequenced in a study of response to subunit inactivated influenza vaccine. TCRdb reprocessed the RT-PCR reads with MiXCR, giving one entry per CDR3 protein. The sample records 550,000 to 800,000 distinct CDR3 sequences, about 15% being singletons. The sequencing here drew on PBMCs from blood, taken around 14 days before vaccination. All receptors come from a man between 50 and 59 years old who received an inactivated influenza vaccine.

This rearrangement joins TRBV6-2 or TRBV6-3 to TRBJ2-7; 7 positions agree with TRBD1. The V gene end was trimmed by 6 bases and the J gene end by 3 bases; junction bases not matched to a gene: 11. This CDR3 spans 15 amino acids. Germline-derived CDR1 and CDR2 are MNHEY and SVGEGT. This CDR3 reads CASSTKDRLFYEQYF. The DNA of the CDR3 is TGTGCCAGCAGCACAAAGGACAGGTTATTCTACGAGCAGTACTTC.

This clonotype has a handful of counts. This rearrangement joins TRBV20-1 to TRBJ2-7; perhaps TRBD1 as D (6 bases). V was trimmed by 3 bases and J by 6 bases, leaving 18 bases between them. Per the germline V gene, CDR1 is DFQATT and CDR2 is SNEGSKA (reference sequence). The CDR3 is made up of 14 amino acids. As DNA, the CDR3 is TGCAGTGCTAGGCAGATGGGGGCGTTGATCGAGCAGTACTTC. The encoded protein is CSARQMGALIEQYF.

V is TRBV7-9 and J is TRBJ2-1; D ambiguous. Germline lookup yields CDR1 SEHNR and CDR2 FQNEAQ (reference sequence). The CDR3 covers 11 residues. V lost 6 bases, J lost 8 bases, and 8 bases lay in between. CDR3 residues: CASREMDEQFF. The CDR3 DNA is TGTGCCAGCAGGGAGATGGATGAGCAGTTCTTC.

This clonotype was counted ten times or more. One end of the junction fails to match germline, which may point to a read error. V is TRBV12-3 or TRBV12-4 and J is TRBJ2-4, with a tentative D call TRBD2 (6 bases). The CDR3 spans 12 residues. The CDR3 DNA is TGTGCCAGCACCACCGCGGGATTTCCCCCCGCCTTC. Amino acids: CASTTAGFPPAF.

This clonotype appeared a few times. CDR3 loop: CAIQTGTLNPRNTDTQYF. Written as DNA, the CDR3 is TGTGCCATTCAAACCGGGACATTGAATCCCCGGAACACAGATACGCAGTATTTT. V usage is TRBV2 and J usage is TRBJ2-3; D may be TRBD1 (6 bases). Germline loops: CDR1 SNHLY, CDR2 FYNNEI. This CDR3 spans 18 amino acids. The V end was cut by 10 bases, the J end by 2 bases, with 28 bases between.

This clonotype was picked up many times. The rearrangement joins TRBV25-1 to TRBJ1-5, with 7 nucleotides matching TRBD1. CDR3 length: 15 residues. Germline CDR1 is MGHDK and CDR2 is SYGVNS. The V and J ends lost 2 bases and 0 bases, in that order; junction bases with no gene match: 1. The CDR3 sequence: CASSEGTVSNQPQHF. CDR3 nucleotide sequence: TGTGCCAGCAGTGAAGGGACAGTTAGCAATCAGCCCCAGCATTTT.

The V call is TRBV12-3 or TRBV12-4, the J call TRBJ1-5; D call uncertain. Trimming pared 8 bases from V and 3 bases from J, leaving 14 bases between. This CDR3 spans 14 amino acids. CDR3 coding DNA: TGTGCCAGCGGGTCAGGCGCTTTCAATCAGCCCCAGCATTTT. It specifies CASGSGAFNQPQHF.

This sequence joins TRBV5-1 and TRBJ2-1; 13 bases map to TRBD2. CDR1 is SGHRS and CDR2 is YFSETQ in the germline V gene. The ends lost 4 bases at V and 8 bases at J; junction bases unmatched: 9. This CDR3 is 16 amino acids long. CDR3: CASSTGTSGIGHEQFF. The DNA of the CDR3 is TGCGCCAGCAGCACTGGGACTAGCGGGATCGGGCATGAGCAGTTCTTC. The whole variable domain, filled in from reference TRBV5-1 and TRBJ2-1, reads KAGVTQTPRYLIKTRGQQVTLSCSPISGHRSVSWYQQTPGQGLQFLFEYFSETQRNKGNFPGRFSGRQFSNSRSEMNVSTLELGDSALYLCASSTGTSGIGHEQFFGPGTRLTVL.

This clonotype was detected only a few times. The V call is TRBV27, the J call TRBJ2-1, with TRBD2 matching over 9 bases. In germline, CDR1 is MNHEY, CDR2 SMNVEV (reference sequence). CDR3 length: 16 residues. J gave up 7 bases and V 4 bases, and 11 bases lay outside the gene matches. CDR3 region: CASSSLSGRVGNEQFF. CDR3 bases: TGTGCCAGCAGTTCCCTTAGCGGGAGAGTAGGTAATGAGCAGTTCTTC.